The TCR beta chain under discussion was sequenced for a study of human CD8 memory T cell subsets. Findings and caveats of the study: Chao1 estimates hinted that stem-like memory T cells outstripped precursor exhausted T cells in diversity. Similarly high diversity marked stem-like memory and precursor exhausted T cells, unlike effector memory cells.

TCR beta was sequenced from UMI-tagged 5' RACE libraries. TCRdb processed the 5' RACE reads again and assigns one entry to each CDR3 protein, with no DNA. The record lists more than 10,000 distinct CDR3 sequences, of which the ten most abundant hold 20% to 25%. A word on this clonotype: The target antigen is unknown.

Negative magnetic separation was used for the enrichment of total CD8+ T cells. There are 18 residues in the CDR3. Germline values: CDR1 MDHEN, CDR2 SYDVKM. The TCR sequence derives from a human donor in good health. This chain joins TRBV28 and TRBJ2-3; TCRdb calls TRBD1, which cannot be checked without DNA. Sequences were obtained from CD8+ T cells from PBMCs. CDR3 residues: CASSSSVGTGGRTDTQYF.